Sequencing of this T cell receptor (beta chain) was carried out in a study of patients and donors after allogeneic stem cell transplantation. Trimming took off 4 bases at V and 1 base at J, with 18 bases between the two ends. There are 18 residues in the CDR3. Germline V gives CDR1 SGHRS, CDR2 YFSETQ. By share, this clonotype ranks as large. MiXCR, applied by TCRdb to the RT-PCR reads, yields one record per CDR3 protein. The sample holds about 23,000 distinct CDR3 sequences, about 30% seen once. The rearrangement uses TRBV5-1 and TRBJ1-6; D call uncertain. Specimen: blood, either unsorted or a sorted T cell fraction (not recorded which). This TCR came from a human donor who was either an allogeneic HSCT recipient or a stem cell or donor lymphocyte infusion donor (not recorded which). It is not recorded whose cells these are; they may come from a transplant donor. The CDR3 sequence: CASSLGAGAGSYNSPLHF. The CDR3 DNA is TGCGCCAGCAGCCTCGGTGCGGGCGCAGGATCCTATAATTCACCCCTCCACTTT.